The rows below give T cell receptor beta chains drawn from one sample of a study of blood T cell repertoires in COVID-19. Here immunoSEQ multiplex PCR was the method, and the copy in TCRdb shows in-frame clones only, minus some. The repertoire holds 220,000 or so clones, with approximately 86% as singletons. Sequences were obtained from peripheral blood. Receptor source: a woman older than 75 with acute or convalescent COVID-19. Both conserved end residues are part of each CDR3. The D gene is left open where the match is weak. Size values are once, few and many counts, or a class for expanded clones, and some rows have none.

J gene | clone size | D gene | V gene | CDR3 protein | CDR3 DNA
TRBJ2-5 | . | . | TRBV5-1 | CASSQLPPAGLETQYF | TGCGCCAGCAGCCAACTCCCCCCGGCAGGGCTGGAGACCCAGTACTTC
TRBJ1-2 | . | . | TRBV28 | CASTGTLAGYTF | TGTGCCAGCACCGGGACACTCGCCGGCTACACCTTC
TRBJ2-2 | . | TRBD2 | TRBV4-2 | CASSQLGLAGDTGELFF | TGTGCCAGCAGCCAATTGGGACTAGCGGGGGACACCGGGGAGCTGTTTTTT
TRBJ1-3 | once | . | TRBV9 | CASSVGSSGNTIYF | TGTGCCAGCAGCGTGGGGAGCTCTGGAAACACCATATATTTT
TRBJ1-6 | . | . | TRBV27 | CASRKPGQVNSPLHF | TGTGCCAGCAGAAAACCGGGACAAGTTAATTCACCCCTCCACTTT
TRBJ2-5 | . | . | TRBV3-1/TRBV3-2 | CASSQVRGETQYF | TGTGCCAGCAGCCAAGTCCGGGGGGAGACCCAGTACTTC
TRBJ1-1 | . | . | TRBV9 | CASSVGGPEAFF | TGTGCCAGCAGCGTAGGGGGGCCTGAAGCTTTCTTT
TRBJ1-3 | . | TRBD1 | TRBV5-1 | CASSSFTGDSGNTIYF | TGCGCCAGCAGTTCGTTTACAGGGGACTCTGGAAACACCATATATTTT
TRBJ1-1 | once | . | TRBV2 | CASSEGLDPFF | TGTGCCAGCAGTGAAGGACTCGACCCTTTCTTT
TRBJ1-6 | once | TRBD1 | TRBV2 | CASSVDRGANSPLHF | TGTGCCAGCAGTGTCGACAGGGGCGCGAATTCACCCCTCCACTTT
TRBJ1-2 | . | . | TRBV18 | CASSPPENYGYTF | TGTGCCAGCTCACCACCGGAGAACTATGGCTACACCTTC
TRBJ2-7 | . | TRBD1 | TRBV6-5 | CASRPGQSYEQYF | TGTGCCAGCAGACCGGGACAGTCCTACGAGCAGTACTTC
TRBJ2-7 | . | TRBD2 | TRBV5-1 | CASSSGGNSYEQYF | TGCGCCAGCAGCTCCGGGGGGAATTCATACGAGCAGTACTTC
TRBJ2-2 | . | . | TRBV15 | CATSPLTGYTGELFF | TGTGCCACCAGCCCCTTAACGGGTTACACCGGGGAGCTGTTTTTT
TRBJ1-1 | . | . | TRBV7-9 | CASSQGGRRTEAFF | TGTGCCAGCAGCCAAGGGGGACGACGGACTGAAGCTTTCTTT
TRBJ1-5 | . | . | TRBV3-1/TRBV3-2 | CASSRNANLGNQPQHF | TGTGCCAGCAGCCGCAACGCTAACTTGGGCAATCAGCCCCAGCATTTT
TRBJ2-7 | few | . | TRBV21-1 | CVPLAPGQGSYEQYF | TGTGTACCCCTGGCCCCGGGACAGGGCTCCTACGAGCAGTACTTC
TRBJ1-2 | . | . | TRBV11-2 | CASSRGSLNYGYTF | TGTGCCAGCAGCCGAGGGAGCCTCAACTATGGCTACACCTTC
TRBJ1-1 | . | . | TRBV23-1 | CASSQPDTSNTEAFF | TGCGCCAGCAGTCAACCGGACACCTCAAACACTGAAGCTTTCTTT
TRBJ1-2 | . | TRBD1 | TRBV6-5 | CASSDGQGAPYGYTF | TGTGCCAGCAGCGATGGACAGGGGGCTCCCTATGGCTACACCTTC
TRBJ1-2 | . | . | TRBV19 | CASTPSEGVWVYYGYTF | TGTGCCAGTACCCCTTCCGAGGGGGTTTGGGTTTACTATGGCTACACCTTC
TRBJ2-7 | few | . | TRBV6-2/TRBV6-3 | CASSLDSKSYEQYF | TGTGCCAGCAGTTTGGACAGTAAGTCCTACGAGCAGTACTTC
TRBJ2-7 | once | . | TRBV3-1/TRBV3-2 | CASKFSTDSYEQYF | TGTGCCAGCAAATTCTCGACAGACTCCTACGAGCAGTACTTC
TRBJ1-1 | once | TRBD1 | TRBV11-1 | CASSRDRGTEAFF | TGTGCCAGCAGCCGAGACAGGGGGACTGAAGCTTTCTTT
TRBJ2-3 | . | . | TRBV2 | CASSSAAATRTDTQYF | TGTGCCAGCAGTTCCGCGGCAGCAACTCGCACAGATACGCAGTATTTT
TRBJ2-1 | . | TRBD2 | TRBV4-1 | CASSQPTSGGLREQFF | TGCGCCAGCAGCCAACCCACTAGCGGGGGCCTGCGGGAGCAGTTCTTC
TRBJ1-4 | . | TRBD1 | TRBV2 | CASSRDRRSEKLFF | TGTGCCAGCAGTCGGGACAGGCGGAGTGAAAAACTGTTTTTT
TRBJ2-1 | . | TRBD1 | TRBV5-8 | CASCTGTGGYNEQFF | TGTGCCAGTTGTACCGGGACAGGCGGCTACAATGAGCAGTTCTTC
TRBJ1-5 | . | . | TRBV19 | CASSIQGLGYSNQPQHF | TGTGCCAGTAGTATCCAGGGTTTGGGGTATAGCAATCAGCCCCAGCATTTT
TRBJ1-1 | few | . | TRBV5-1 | CASSFEGRAEAFF | TGCGCCAGCAGCTTTGAGGGTAGGGCTGAAGCTTTCTTT
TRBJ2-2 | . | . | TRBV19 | CASNTNRDTGELFF | TGTGCCAGTAACACCAACAGAGACACCGGGGAGCTGTTTTTT
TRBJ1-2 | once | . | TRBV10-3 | CAISESGTGPYANYGYTF | TGTGCCATCAGTGAGTCAGGAACAGGCCCCTACGCTAACTATGGCTACACCTTC
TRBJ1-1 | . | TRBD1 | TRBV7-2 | CVSTVQGRYTEAFF | TGTGTCAGCACGGTACAGGGGAGGTACACTGAAGCTTTCTTT
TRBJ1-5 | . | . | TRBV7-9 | CASSLLSSNQPQHF | TGTGCCAGCAGCTTACTCAGTAGCAATCAGCCCCAGCATTTT
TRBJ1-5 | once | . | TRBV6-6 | CASLGGIGNQPQHF | TGTGCCAGCTTAGGGGGAATTGGCAATCAGCCCCAGCATTTT
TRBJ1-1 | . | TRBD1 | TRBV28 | CASSFPRDRRNTEAFF | TGTGCCAGCAGTTTCCCCCGGGACAGGCGGAACACTGAAGCTTTCTTT
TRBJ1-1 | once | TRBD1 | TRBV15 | CATSGDRGKAFF | TGTGCCACCAGCGGGGACAGGGGAAAAGCTTTCTTT
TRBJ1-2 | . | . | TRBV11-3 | CASSLGPRGGYGYTF | TGTGCCAGCAGCCTCGGGCCCCGCGGCGGGTATGGCTACACCTTC
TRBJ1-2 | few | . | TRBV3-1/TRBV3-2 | CASAGLAANYGYTF | TGTGCCAGCGCCGGCTTGGCGGCTAACTATGGCTACACCTTC
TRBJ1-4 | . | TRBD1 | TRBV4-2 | CASSRTTGVLNEKLFF | TGTGCCAGCAGCCGGACGACAGGGGTCCTTAATGAAAAACTGTTTTTT
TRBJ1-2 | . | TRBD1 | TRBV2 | CASARGQGSYGYTF | TGTGCCAGCGCTAGAGGACAGGGCAGTTATGGCTACACCTTC
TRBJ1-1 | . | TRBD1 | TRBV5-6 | CASSFWDRNTEAFF | TGTGCCAGCAGCTTTTGGGACAGGAACACTGAAGCTTTCTTT
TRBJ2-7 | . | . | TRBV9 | CASSVEASAGSSYEQYF | TGTGCCAGCAGCGTAGAGGCCTCGGCAGGTTCTTCCTACGAGCAGTACTTC
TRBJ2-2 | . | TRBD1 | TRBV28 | CASRRAGQGNTGELFF | TGTGCCAGCCGGAGGGCGGGACAGGGGAACACCGGGGAGCTGTTTTTT
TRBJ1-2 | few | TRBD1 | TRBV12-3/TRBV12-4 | CASSGQGYGYTF | TGTGCCAGCAGTGGACAGGGTTATGGCTACACCTTC
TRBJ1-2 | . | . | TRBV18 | CASEGVNYGYTF | TGTGCCAGCGAGGGAGTCAACTATGGCTACACCTTC